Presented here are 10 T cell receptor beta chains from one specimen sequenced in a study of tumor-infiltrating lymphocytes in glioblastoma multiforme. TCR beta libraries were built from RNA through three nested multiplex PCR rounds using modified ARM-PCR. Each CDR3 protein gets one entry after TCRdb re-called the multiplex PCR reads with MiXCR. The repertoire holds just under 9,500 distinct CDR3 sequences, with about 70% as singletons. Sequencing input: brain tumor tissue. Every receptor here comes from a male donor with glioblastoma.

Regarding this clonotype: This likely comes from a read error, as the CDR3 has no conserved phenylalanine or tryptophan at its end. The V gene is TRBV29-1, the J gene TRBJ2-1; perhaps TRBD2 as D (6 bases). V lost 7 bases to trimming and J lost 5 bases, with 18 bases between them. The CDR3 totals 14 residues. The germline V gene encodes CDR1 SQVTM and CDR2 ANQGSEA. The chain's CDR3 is CSGGGRVQDNEQFS. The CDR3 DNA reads TGCAGCGGGGGAGGTAGGGTTCAAGACAATGAGCAGTTCTCC.

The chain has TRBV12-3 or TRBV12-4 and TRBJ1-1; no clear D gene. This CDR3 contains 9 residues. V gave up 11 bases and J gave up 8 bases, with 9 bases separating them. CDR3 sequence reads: CAGEEEAFF. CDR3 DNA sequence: TGTGCCGGCGAAGAGGAAGCTTTCTTT.

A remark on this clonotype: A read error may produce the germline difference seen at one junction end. The chain's CDR3 is CASSFSIQVQGSTKHF. The CDR3 nucleotides are TGTGCCAGCAGTTTTTCTATACAGGTCCAGGGTAGTACTAAACACTTC. This chain connects TRBV12-3 or TRBV12-4 to TRBJ1-6; a weak D match, TRBD1 (5 bases). The CDR3 is 16 residues long.

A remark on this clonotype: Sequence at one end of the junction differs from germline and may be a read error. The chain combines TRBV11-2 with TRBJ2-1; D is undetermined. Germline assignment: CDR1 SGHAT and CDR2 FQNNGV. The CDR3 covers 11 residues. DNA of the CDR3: TGTGCCAGCAGCATATTCGTTGAGCAGTTTTTT. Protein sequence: CASSIFVEQFF.

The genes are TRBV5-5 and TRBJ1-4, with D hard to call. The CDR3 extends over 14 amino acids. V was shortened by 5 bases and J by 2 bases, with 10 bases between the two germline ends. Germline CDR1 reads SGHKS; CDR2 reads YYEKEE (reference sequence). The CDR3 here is CASSRGTTNEKLFF. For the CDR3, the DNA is TGTGCCAGCAGTCGGGGTACGACTAATGAAAAACTGTTTTTT.

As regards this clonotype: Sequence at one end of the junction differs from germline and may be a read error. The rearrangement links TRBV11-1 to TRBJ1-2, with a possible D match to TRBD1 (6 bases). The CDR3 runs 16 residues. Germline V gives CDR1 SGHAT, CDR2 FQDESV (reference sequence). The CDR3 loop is CVSRDLRQANDYDYTF. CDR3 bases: TGTGTCAGCAGGGATCTCAGACAGGCTAATGACTATGACTACACCTTC.

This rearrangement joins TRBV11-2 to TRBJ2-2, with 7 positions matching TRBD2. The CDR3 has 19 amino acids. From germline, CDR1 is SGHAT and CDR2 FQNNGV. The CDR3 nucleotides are TGTGGCACCCCCTCATTCGGCCAAGGGCTAGCGGTAAACACCGGGGAGCTGTTTTTT. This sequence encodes CGTPSFGQGLAVNTGELFF.

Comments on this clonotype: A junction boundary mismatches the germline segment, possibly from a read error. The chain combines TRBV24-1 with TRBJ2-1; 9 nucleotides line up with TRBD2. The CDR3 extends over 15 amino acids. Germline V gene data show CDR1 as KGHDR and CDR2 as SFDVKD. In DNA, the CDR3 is TGTGCCACCTGTGAAGGTCTAGTAGCGGGAGATGATCAGTTCTTC. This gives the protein CATCEGLVAGDDQFF.

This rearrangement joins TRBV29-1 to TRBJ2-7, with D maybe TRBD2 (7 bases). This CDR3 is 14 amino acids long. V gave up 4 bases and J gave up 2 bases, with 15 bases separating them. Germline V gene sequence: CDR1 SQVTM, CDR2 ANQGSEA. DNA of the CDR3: TGCAGCGTTGCCGTGGGGGGGGACACCTACGAGCAGTACTTC. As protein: CSVAVGGDTYEQYF.

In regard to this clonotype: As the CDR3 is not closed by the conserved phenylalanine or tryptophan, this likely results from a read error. In nucleotides, the CDR3 is TGTGCCAGCAGTAACAACCGGGACAAACCCTACGAGCAGTACCTC. This gives the protein CASSNNRDKPYEQYL. The chain employs TRBV28 and TRBJ2-7; D is possibly TRBD1 (6 bases). This CDR3 is built from 15 residues. Germline assignment: CDR1 MDHEN and CDR2 SYDVKM. The V gene lost 5 bases and the J gene lost 2 bases, with 16 bases spanning the gap.